The 8 T cell receptor beta chains below all came from one sample that was sequenced in a study of graft-versus-host responses after intestinal transplantation. Here immunoSEQ multiplex PCR was the method, and the copy in TCRdb shows in-frame clones only, minus some. The sample has about 90,000 clones, roughly 80% seen once. No antigen has been assigned to these receptors. The material was unstimulated CD8+ T cells sorted from spleen or lymph node cells, obtained before intestinal transplant. The receptors were gathered from a human donor who received an intestinal transplant.

This chain joins TRBV13 and TRBJ2-5; no clear D gene. Germline lookup yields CDR1 PRHDT and CDR2 FYEKMQ (reference sequence). V was pared by 1 base and J by 2 bases, with 5 bases between. The CDR3 loop spans 13 amino acids. This CDR3 reads CASSLALQETQYF. Written as DNA, the CDR3 is TGTGCCAGCAGCTTAGCACTACAAGAGACCCAGTACTTC.

The chain recombines TRBV9 with TRBJ2-1, with 7 bases fitting TRBD1. CDR1 is SGDLS, CDR2 YYNGEE, per germline. V lost 3 bases and J lost 7; bases outside the gene matches: 13. The CDR3 length is 16 residues. This CDR3 reads CASSELQGFIENEQFF. CDR3 nucleotides: TGTGCCAGCAGCGAACTACAGGGGTTCATCGAAAATGAGCAGTTCTTC.

The V gene is TRBV29-1, the J gene TRBJ2-7, with 8 bases matching TRBD2. The CDR3 runs to 15 residues. Germline V lookup: CDR1 SQVTM, CDR2 ANQGSEA. V was clipped by 3 bases and J by 3 bases; unmatched bases: 10. The chain's CDR3 is CSVEGLEGADYEQYF. The CDR3 DNA reads TGCAGCGTTGAGGGACTAGAGGGCGCAGACTACGAGCAGTACTTC.

This chain links TRBV6-1 with TRBJ2-5; 7 bases line up with TRBD2. The end of the DNA is better explained by TRBJ2-7, so the J call may be wrong. Looked up from germline, CDR1 is MNHNS and CDR2 is SASEGT. The CDR3 runs 13 residues. Here the CDR3 reads CASLRSGTYEQYF. As DNA, the CDR3 is TGTGCCAGCCTGAGGAGCGGGACCTACGAGCAGTACTTC.

V gene TRBV28 combines with J gene TRBJ1-4, with 9 bases that match TRBD1. The CDR3 contains 15 residues. The J segment lost 8 bases and the V segment lost 5 bases, leaving 9 bases of the junction unmatched. CDR1 is MDHEN and CDR2 is SYDVKM in the germline V gene. Here the CDR3 DNA reads TGTGCCAGCAGTCCCCGGACAGGGGCAAGCGAAAAACTGTTTTTT. Amino acid sequence: CASSPRTGASEKLFF.

V gene TRBV5-4 combines with J gene TRBJ1-1; D remains unclear. Per the germline V gene, CDR1 is SGHNT and CDR2 is YYREEE (reference sequence). This CDR3 contains 14 residues. V shed 0 bases and J shed 3 bases, with 9 bases lying between them. The CDR3 loop is CASSLVGGYTEAFF. The CDR3, as DNA: TGTGCCAGCAGCTTGGTTGGCGGGTACACTGAAGCTTTCTTT.

The chain recombines TRBV7-8 with TRBJ2-1, with 7 nucleotides matching TRBD2. Germline loops: CDR1 SGHVS, CDR2 FQNEAQ. This CDR3 contains 15 residues. With V trimmed by 1 base and J by 9 bases, 9 bases remained unmatched. The CDR3 spells CASSLDPAGIGEQFF. Here the CDR3 DNA reads TGTGCCAGCAGCTTAGACCCAGCGGGAATCGGTGAGCAGTTCTTC.

This clone has just a few counts. The chain joins TRBV2 to TRBJ2-3, with TRBD2 matching over 9 bases. This CDR3 is 13 amino acids long. V lost 10 bases and J lost 4; bases outside the gene matches: 6. CDR1 is SNHLY and CDR2 is FYNNEI in the germline V gene. In DNA form, the CDR3 reads TGTGCCACGTATAGCGGGAGTGCAGATACGCAGTATTTT. This sequence encodes CATYSGSADTQYF.